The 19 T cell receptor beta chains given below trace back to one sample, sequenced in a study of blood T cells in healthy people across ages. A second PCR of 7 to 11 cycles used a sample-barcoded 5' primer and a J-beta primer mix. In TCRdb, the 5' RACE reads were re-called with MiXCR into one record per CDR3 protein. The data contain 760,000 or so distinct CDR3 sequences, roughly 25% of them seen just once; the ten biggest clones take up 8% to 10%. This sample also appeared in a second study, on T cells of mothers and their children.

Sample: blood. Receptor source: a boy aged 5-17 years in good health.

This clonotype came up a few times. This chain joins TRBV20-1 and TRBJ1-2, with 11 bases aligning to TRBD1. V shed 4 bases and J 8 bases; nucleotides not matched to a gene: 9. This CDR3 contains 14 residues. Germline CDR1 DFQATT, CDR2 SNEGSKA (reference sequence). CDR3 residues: CSATGTGGANGYTF. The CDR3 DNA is TGCAGTGCTACCGGGACAGGGGGGGCGAACGGCTACACCTTC.

CDR3 loop: CSASRLTEPGEQYF. As DNA, the CDR3 is TGCAGCGCCAGTCGTTTGACCGAACCGGGGGAGCAGTACTTC. The J gene is TRBJ2-1, the V gene TRBV20-1; a possible D gene is TRBD2 (5 bases). TRBJ2-7 explains the end of the DNA better; the J call may be wrong. The CDR3 has 14 residues. CDR1 and CDR2 (germline): DFQATT, SNEGSKA (reference sequence).

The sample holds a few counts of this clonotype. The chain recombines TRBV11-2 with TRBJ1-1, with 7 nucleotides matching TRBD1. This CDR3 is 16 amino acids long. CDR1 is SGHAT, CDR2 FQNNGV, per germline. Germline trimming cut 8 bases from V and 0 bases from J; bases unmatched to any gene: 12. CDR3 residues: CASGFRPGTVNTEAFF. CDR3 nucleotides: TGTGCCAGCGGTTTCCGTCCGGGGACAGTGAACACTGAAGCTTTCTTT.

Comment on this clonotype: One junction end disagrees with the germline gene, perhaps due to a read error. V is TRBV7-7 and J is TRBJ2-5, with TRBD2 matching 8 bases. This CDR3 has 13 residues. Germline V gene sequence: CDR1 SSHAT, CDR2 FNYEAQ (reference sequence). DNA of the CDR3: TGTGCTAGCAGCCGTAGCGGGGCAGAGACCCAGTACTTC. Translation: CASSRSGAETQYF.

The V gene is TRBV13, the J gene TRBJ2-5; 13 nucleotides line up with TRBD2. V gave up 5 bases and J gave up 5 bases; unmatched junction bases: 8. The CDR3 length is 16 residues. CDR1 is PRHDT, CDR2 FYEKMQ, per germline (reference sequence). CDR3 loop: CASSLRTSGRAETQYF. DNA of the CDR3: TGTGCCAGCAGCCTCCGCACTAGCGGGAGGGCCGAGACCCAGTACTTC.

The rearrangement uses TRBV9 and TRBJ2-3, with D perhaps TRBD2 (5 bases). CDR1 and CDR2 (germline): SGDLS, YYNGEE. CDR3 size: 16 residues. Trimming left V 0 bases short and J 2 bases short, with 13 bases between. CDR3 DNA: TGTGCCAGCAGCGTAGGAATCAGCGGAAACACAGATACGCAGTATTTT. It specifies CASSVGISGNTDTQYF.

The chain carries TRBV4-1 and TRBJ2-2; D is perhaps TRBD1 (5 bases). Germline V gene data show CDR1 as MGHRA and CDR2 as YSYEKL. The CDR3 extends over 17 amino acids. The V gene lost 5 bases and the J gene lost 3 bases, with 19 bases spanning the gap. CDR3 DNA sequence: TGCGCCAGCAGCAAAGCCGACAGTGTTGTGGACACCGGGGAGCTGTTTTTT. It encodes CASSKADSVVDTGELFF.

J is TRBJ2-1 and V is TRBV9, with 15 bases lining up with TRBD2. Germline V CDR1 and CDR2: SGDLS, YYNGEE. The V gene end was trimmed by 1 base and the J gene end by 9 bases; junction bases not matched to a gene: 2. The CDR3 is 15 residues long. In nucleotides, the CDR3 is TGTGCCAGCAGCGTACGGACTAGCGGGGGGGTTGAGCAGTTCTTC. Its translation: CASSVRTSGGVEQFF.

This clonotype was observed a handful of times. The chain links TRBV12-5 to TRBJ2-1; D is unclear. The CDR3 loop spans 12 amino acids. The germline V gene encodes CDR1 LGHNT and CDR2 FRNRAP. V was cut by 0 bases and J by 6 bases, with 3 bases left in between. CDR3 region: CASGLVSNEQFF. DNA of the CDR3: TGTGCTAGTGGTTTGGTATCCAATGAGCAGTTCTTC.

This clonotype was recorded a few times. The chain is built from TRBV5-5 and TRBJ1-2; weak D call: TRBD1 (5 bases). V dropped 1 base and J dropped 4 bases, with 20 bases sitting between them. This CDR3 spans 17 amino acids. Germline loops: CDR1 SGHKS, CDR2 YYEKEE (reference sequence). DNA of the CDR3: TGTGCCAGCAGCTTGTCGTTCTCGGGCGGGACCCTCTATGGCTACACCTTC. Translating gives CASSLSFSGGTLYGYTF.

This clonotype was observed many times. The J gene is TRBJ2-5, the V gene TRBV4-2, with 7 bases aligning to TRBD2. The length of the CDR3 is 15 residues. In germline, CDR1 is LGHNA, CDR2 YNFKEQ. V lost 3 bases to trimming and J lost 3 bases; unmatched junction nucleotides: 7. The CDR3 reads CASSQDPGGEETQYF. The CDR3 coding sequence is TGTGCCAGCAGCCAGGACCCTGGGGGGGAAGAGACCCAGTACTTC.

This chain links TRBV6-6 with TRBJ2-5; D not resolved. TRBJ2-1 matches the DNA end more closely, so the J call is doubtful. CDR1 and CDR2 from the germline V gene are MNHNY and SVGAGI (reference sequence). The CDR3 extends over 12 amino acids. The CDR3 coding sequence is TGTGCCAGCCAGTTAGCTCGGAATGAGCAGTTCTTC. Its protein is CASQLARNEQFF.

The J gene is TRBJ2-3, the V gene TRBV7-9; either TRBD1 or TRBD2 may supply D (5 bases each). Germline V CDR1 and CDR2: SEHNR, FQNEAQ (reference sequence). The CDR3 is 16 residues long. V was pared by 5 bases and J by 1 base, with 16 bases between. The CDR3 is CASSPGPKGGTDTQYF. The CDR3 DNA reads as TGTGCCAGCAGCCCGGGACCTAAAGGAGGCACAGATACGCAGTATTTT.

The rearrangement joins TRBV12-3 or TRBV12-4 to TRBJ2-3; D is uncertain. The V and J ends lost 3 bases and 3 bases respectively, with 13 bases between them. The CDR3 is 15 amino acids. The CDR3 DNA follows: TGTGCCAGCAGTTTTACAGCCTCTAGAACAGATACGCAGTATTTT. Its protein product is CASSFTASRTDTQYF.

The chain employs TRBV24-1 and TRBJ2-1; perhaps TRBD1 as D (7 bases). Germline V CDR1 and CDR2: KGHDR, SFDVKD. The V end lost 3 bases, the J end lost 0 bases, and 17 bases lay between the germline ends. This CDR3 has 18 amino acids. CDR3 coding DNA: TGTGCCACCAGTGATGCAGGGGGGAACGGGAGCTCCTACAATGAGCAGTTCTTC. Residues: CATSDAGGNGSSYNEQFF.

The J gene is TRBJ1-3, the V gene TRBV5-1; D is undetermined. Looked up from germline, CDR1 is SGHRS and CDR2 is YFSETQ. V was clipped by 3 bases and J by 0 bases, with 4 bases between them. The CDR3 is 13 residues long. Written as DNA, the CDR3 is TGCGCCAGCAGCTCGGGCTCTGGAAACACCATATATTTT. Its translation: CASSSGSGNTIYF.

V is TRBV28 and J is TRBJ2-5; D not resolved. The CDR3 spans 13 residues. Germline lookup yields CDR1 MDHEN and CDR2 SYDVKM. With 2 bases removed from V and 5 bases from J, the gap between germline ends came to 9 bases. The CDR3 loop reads CASSLQRLETQYF. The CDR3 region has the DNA TGTGCCAGCAGTTTACAGCGCCTGGAGACCCAGTACTTC. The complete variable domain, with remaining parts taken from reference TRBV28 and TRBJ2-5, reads DVKVTQSSRYLVKRTGEKVFLECVQDMDHENMFWYRQDPGLGLRLIYFSYDVKMKEKGDIPEGYSVSREKKERFSLILESASTNQTSMYLCASSLQRLETQYFGPGTRLLVL.

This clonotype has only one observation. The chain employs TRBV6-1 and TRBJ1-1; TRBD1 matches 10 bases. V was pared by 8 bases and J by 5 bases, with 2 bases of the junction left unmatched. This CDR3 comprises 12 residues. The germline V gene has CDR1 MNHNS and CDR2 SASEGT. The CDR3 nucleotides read TGTGCCAGCGACAGGGGGCTTACTGAAGCTTTCTTT. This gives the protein CASDRGLTEAFF.

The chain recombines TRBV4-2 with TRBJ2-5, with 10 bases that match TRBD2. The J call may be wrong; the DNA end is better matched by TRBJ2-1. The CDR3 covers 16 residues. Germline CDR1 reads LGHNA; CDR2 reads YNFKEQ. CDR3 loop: CASSQEGSGGANEQFF. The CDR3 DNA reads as TGTGCCAGCAGCCAAGAAGGAAGCGGGGGGGCAAATGAGCAGTTCTTC.